The subject of this entry is one T cell receptor (beta chain). The antigen is unknown. Construction of the TCRbeta library involved unique molecular identifiers. TCRdb analysed the PCR reads with MiXCR anew, one entry per CDR3 protein. This table holds around 100,000 distinct CDR3 sequences, about 9.3% found once. These data belong to a study of T-cell reconstitution after alpha-beta-depleted transplantation in children. Study-level points and caveats: Some patients owed their high day-60 TCRbeta diversity to surviving recipient T cells and thymic progenitors. At around two months after transplant, the alpha-beta T cells were reportedly derived from several hundred expanded clones that came from non-depleted graft cells. By one year post-transplant, T-cell counts and diversity largely arose from T cells that were newly produced.

Trimming took 3 bases from V and 4 from J, leaving 8 bases between them. The CDR3 covers 12 residues. Germline CDR1 reads DFQATT; CDR2 reads SNEGSKA (reference sequence). V is TRBV20-1 and J is TRBJ2-3; D unclear. The sequences come from PBMCs, collected before TCRalphabeta/CD19-depleted stem cell transplant. The receptor's source is a boy between 2 and 10 years old with acute lymphoblastic leukemia, due to receive a stem cell transplant. In DNA form, the CDR3 reads TGCAGTGCTAGGGCGGTCTCAGATACGCAGTATTTT. This gives the protein CSARAVSDTQYF.